The 30 T cell receptor beta chains in this list originate from one sample, sequenced in a study of T-cell reconstitution after alpha-beta-depleted transplantation in children (dated by TCRdb to between 2015 and 2016). The treatment or condition label, as the study defines it: allogeneic hematopoietic cell transplantation with graft depleted of TCRalphabeta T cells and CD19 B cells. The method was PCR. Reads for this sample came from an Illumina HiSeq 2500. TCR libraries were prepared with molecular barcoding, using unique molecular identifiers to normalize TCRbeta repertoire quantification. Using fastp trimming at Q25 and MiXCR clonotype assembly, TCRdb reanalyzed the public sequencing data and kept in-frame beta chains. Rows merge per CDR3 protein into single entries with the most common DNA and genes. The sample yields 150,000 to 250,000 distinct CDR3 sequences; 5% to 6.5% were counted once. The top ten clonotypes cover 4.5% of the sample.

The source material was PBMCs, sampled before TCRalphabeta/CD19-depleted stem cell transplant. Every receptor here comes from a girl under three years old with combined immunodeficiency, due to receive a stem cell transplant.

The sample holds a few counts of this clonotype. V usage is TRBV6-5 and J usage is TRBJ2-7; D is possibly TRBD1 or TRBD2 (5 bases each). Germline assignment: CDR1 MNHEY and CDR2 SVGAGI. CDR3 length equals 14 residues. V lost 4 bases and J 3 bases, leaving 13 bases between the germline ends. CDR3 nucleotide sequence: TGTGCCAGCAGTTTCGTTGGGGGTGGCTACGAGCAGTACTTC. Translation gives CASSFVGGGYEQYF.

The chain joins TRBV7-3 to TRBJ2-7, with TRBD2 matching over 8 bases. Germline CDR1 SGHTA, CDR2 FQGTGA. Germline trimming cut 0 bases from V and 2 bases from J; bases unmatched to any gene: 3. The CDR3 runs to 15 residues. CDR3 residues: CASSLTVGLAYEQYF. The DNA of the CDR3 is TGTGCCAGCAGCTTAACGGTGGGACTAGCCTACGAGCAGTACTTC.

This clonotype was recorded many times. The chain recombines TRBV5-1 with TRBJ2-1, with a weak D call TRBD2 (5 bases). From germline, CDR1 is SGHRS and CDR2 YFSETQ. This CDR3 has 16 residues. V shed 4 bases and J shed 3 bases, with 17 bases lying between them. CDR3 coding DNA: TGCGCCAGCAGCAGTCTAGCCCTAGGGTACTACAATGAGCAGTTCTTC. Its protein product is CASSSLALGYYNEQFF.

The sample holds many counts of this clonotype. This rearrangement joins TRBV5-1 to TRBJ2-4, with 8 nucleotides matching TRBD1. CDR3 length equals 14 residues. The germline CDR1 and CDR2 sequences are SGHRS and YFSETQ. The V segment lost 4 bases and the J segment 6 bases; nucleotides outside the gene matches: 6. CDR3 region: CASSLGQGTNIQYF. CDR3 bases: TGCGCCAGCAGCCTTGGACAGGGCACAAACATTCAGTACTTC.

Many counts were recorded for this clonotype. CDR3: CASRTSGRAYNEQFF. Here the CDR3 DNA reads TGTGCCAGCAGGACTAGCGGGAGGGCCTACAATGAGCAGTTCTTC. The gene calls are TRBV7-9 and TRBJ2-1; 14 bases match TRBD2. The CDR3 is made up of 15 amino acids. Germline loops: CDR1 SEHNR, CDR2 FQNEAQ (reference sequence). Trimming at V came to 6 bases and at J to 2 bases, leaving 0 bases not matched to a gene.

The table lists this clonotype with many counts. The V and J genes are TRBV14 and TRBJ2-1, with 7 nucleotides matching TRBD2. The CDR3 has 13 amino acids. Trimming removed 4 bases from V and 6 bases from J; junction bases left unmatched: 3. Germline V gives CDR1 SGHDN, CDR2 FVKESK. CDR3: CASSPRGVNEQFF. For the CDR3, the DNA is TGTGCCAGCAGCCCCCGGGGGGTCAATGAGCAGTTCTTC.

This clonotype was seen ten or more times. The chain joins TRBV20-1 to TRBJ1-3; 8 nucleotides match TRBD1. V lost 0 bases to trimming and J lost 4 bases; unmatched junction nucleotides: 8. The germline V gene has CDR1 DFQATT and CDR2 SNEGSKA (reference sequence). The CDR3 runs to 16 residues. CDR3: CSARDAGGADGNTIYF. DNA of the CDR3: TGCAGTGCTAGAGATGCAGGGGGCGCGGACGGAAACACCATATATTTT.

This clonotype has a count of ten or more. The rearrangement links TRBV20-1 to TRBJ2-2; the D is unclear. The CDR3 is 16 amino acids. Germline loops: CDR1 DFQATT, CDR2 SNEGSKA (reference sequence). V dropped 0 bases and J dropped 1 base, with 12 bases sitting between them. The CDR3 nucleotides read TGCAGTGCTAGAGATTATGGCCTGAGGAACACCGGGGAGCTGTTTTTT. Translating gives CSARDYGLRNTGELFF.

This clonotype was observed at least ten times. The J gene is TRBJ1-5, the V gene TRBV7-8; tentatively, D is TRBD1 (6 bases). Germline loops: CDR1 SGHVS, CDR2 FQNEAQ. Trimming removed 0 bases from V and 0 bases from J, with 9 bases in between. The CDR3 is 16 residues long. The CDR3 DNA sequence: TGTGCCAGCAGCTTAGCGGGGGGGCATAGCAATCAGCCCCAGCATTTT. Residues: CASSLAGGHSNQPQHF.

This clonotype was counted at least ten times. The V gene is TRBV5-4, the J gene TRBJ2-1; D gene ambiguous. The length of the CDR3 is 15 residues. Trimming cost V 0 bases and J 3 bases, with 10 bases left between them. CDR1 is SGHNT and CDR2 is YYREEE in the germline V gene (reference sequence). The DNA for the CDR3 is TGTGCCAGCAGCTTGGACGGTTTAAACTACAATGAGCAGTTCTTC. This gives the protein CASSLDGLNYNEQFF.

This clonotype has a count of ten or more. The genes are TRBV29-1 and TRBJ2-1; D unresolved. The CDR3 length is 16 residues. The V and J ends lost 6 bases and 1 base respectively, with 19 bases between them. CDR1 SQVTM and CDR2 ANQGSEA come from the germline V gene. CDR3 coding DNA: TGCAGCGTCGAACGGAGAGTCCCTTTGTCCTACAATGAGCAGTTCTTC. It translates to CSVERRVPLSYNEQFF.

Note on this clonotype: Without the conserved terminal phenylalanine or tryptophan, this CDR3 likely stems from a read error. The DNA is omitted, as the CDR3 cannot be located on it reliably, and the CDR3 follows TCRdb's listing. The chain couples TRBV28 to TRBJ2-1; TRBD1 is taken as the D call from the table, unchecked against the DNA. Looked up from germline, CDR1 is MDHEN and CDR2 is SYDVKM. The CDR3 is 9 residues long, ends included. CDR3 loop: CAMGPGLLC.

Ten or more counts support this clonotype. The chain uses TRBV6-1 and TRBJ1-1, with 7 bases lining up with TRBD1. Unmatched junction bases numbered 9, after V lost 6 bases and J lost 5 bases. Germline lookup yields CDR1 MNHNS and CDR2 SASEGT. The CDR3 loop spans 14 amino acids. The CDR3 DNA reads as TGTGCCAGCAGACTTACAGGGGCGGTAACTGAAGCTTTCTTT. It translates to CASRLTGAVTEAFF.

This chain connects TRBV7-6 to TRBJ2-1, with 11 bases identical to TRBD2. The CDR3 extends over 15 amino acids. Per germline, CDR1 SGHVS and CDR2 FNYEAQ. With 5 bases clipped from V and 5 bases from J, the junction kept 5 bases outside the gene matches. The CDR3 DNA reads TGTGCCAGCAGCATTAGCGGGGGGGCCGACAATGAGCAGTTCTTC. It encodes CASSISGGADNEQFF. Looking up the rest from reference TRBV7-6 and TRBJ2-1 gives the full variable domain: GAGVSQSPRYKVTKRGQDVALRCDPISGHVSLYWYRQALGQGPEFLTYFNYEAQQDKSGLPNDRFSAERPEGSISTLTIQRTEQRDSAMYRCASSISGGADNEQFFGPGTRLTVL.

This clonotype was counted ten times or more. The chain joins TRBV2 to TRBJ1-2; D possibly corresponds to TRBD1 (5 bases). Trimming took off 9 bases at V and 0 bases at J, with 17 bases between the two ends. The CDR3 extends over 15 amino acids. From germline, CDR1 is SNHLY and CDR2 FYNNEI. CDR3 residues: CASRQQPFTNYGYTF. The CDR3 DNA is TGTGCCAGTCGACAGCAGCCTTTCACTAACTATGGCTACACCTTC.

This clonotype occurred many times. This chain links TRBV2 with TRBJ2-5, with 9 bases fitting TRBD2. Trimming cost V 4 bases and J 2 bases; bases outside gene matches: 8. CDR1 is SNHLY, CDR2 FYNNEI, per germline. The CDR3 has 16 amino acids. CDR3 in amino acids: CASSGMASGEQETQYF. The CDR3 region has the DNA TGTGCCAGCAGTGGTATGGCTAGCGGGGAACAAGAGACCCAGTACTTC.

This clonotype has at least ten counts. This chain uses TRBV19 with TRBJ2-2, with D possibly TRBD2 on 5 matching bases. The CDR3 is made up of 14 amino acids. Germline CDR1 and CDR2: LNHDA and SQIVND (reference sequence). The V gene lost 6 bases and the J gene lost 6 bases, with 14 bases spanning the gap. The CDR3 reads CASSPSRVPGELFF. As DNA, the CDR3 is TGTGCCAGTAGCCCTTCGCGGGTTCCCGGGGAGCTGTTTTTT.

The sample holds a few counts of this clonotype. The chain has TRBV29-1 and TRBJ2-1, with 14 bases fitting TRBD2. Germline-derived CDR1 and CDR2 are SQVTM and ANQGSEA. This CDR3 region has 15 residues. V lost 7 bases to trimming and J lost 2 bases; unmatched junction nucleotides: 4. As DNA, the CDR3 is TGCAGCGGCCGACTAGCGGGAGGGCCCTACAATGAGCAGTTCTTC. It yields the protein CSGRLAGGPYNEQFF.

This clonotype was seen at least ten times. The chain combines TRBV7-9 with TRBJ1-5; D is uncertain. CDR1 and CDR2 from the germline V gene are SEHNR and FQNEAQ (reference sequence). V dropped 1 base and J dropped 5 bases, with 3 bases sitting between them. The CDR3 covers 12 residues. The CDR3 sequence: CASSLGYQPQHF. The CDR3 DNA reads as TGTGCCAGCAGCTTAGGGTATCAGCCCCAGCATTTT.

This clonotype came up many times. The chain employs TRBV5-1 and TRBJ1-1, with unresolved D. The V gene lost 6 bases and the J gene lost 2 bases, with 17 bases spanning the gap. The V gene's germline CDR1 is SGHRS and CDR2 YFSETQ. CDR3 length: 15 amino acids. CDR3 DNA sequence: TGCGCCAGCACTGCGAGGGCCGATACCAACACTGAAGCTTTCTTT. It specifies CASTARADTNTEAFF. The full variable domain, completed using reference TRBV5-1 and TRBJ1-1, is KAGVTQTPRYLIKTRGQQVTLSCSPISGHRSVSWYQQTPGQGLQFLFEYFSETQRNKGNFPGRFSGRQFSNSRSEMNVSTLELGDSALYLCASTARADTNTEAFFGQGTRLTVV.

The sample holds many counts of this clonotype. The chain is built from TRBV12-3 or TRBV12-4 and TRBJ1-2; D unclear. Trimming shortened V by 2 bases and J by 10 bases, and 11 bases separated the two germline ends. CDR3 length: 12 amino acids. CDR3 DNA: TGTGCCAGCAGTTTAATCCAGGTAGACTACACCTTC. It is translated as CASSLIQVDYTF.

As concerns this clonotype: A much larger clone lies a single base off, so this may be a read error. This CDR3 is CATSPGSVTDKQYF. CDR3 coding DNA: TGTGCCACCAGTCCCGGGTCGGTTACAGATAAGCAGTATTTT. The chain recombines TRBV24-1 with TRBJ2-3; D is undetermined. The CDR3 is made up of 14 amino acids. The germline V gene encodes CDR1 KGHDR and CDR2 SFDVKD.

This clonotype has ten or more counts. CDR3 amino acids: CASSQEIGTSGETSEQFF. The CDR3 nucleotides are TGCGCCAGCAGCCAGGAGATTGGAACTAGCGGGGAGACAAGTGAGCAGTTCTTC. This chain links TRBV4-1 with TRBJ2-1; TRBD2 matches 10 bases. The CDR3 has 18 residues. The V segment lost 3 bases and the J segment 9 bases; nucleotides outside the gene matches: 17. CDR1 is MGHRA and CDR2 is YSYEKL in the germline V gene.

The sample holds many counts of this clonotype. The CDR3 is CSVGETETQYF. The DNA of the CDR3 is TGCAGCGTTGGGGAGACCGAGACCCAGTACTTC. This chain connects TRBV29-1 to TRBJ2-5; tentatively, D is TRBD2 (5 bases). V shed 4 bases and J shed 5 bases, with 8 bases lying between them. Germline CDR1 and CDR2: SQVTM and ANQGSEA. The CDR3 runs to 11 residues.

This clonotype was counted at least ten times. V usage is TRBV20-1 and J usage is TRBJ2-3; D remains unclear. The germline V gene has CDR1 DFQATT and CDR2 SNEGSKA (reference sequence). The ends were cut back, 3 bases at V and 6 bases at J, with 7 bases in the middle. The length of the CDR3 is 11 residues. The CDR3 reads CSASDPDTQYF. CDR3 sequence (DNA): TGCAGTGCTAGTGATCCGGATACGCAGTATTTT.

Many counts were recorded for this clonotype. J is TRBJ2-1 and V is TRBV7-3, with TRBD1 matching 8 bases. The CDR3 covers 14 residues. The germline V gene encodes CDR1 SGHTA and CDR2 FQGTGA. The ends lost 3 bases at V and 4 bases at J; junction bases unmatched: 2. CDR3 bases: TGTGCCAGCAGCTTGGGACAGGAGTACAATGAGCAGTTCTTC. This translates into CASSLGQEYNEQFF.

This clonotype was counted a few times. The genes are TRBV29-1 and TRBJ2-2; the D is unclear. The V gene's germline CDR1 is SQVTM and CDR2 ANQGSEA. Trimming removed 8 bases from V and 8 bases from J, with 12 bases in between. The CDR3 runs to 11 residues. DNA for the CDR3: TGCAGCATTCTCCATGCGGGGGAGCTGTTTTTT. Residues: CSILHAGELFF.

This clonotype was seen many times. The V and J genes are TRBV3-1 and TRBJ1-5; D call uncertain. The CDR3 length is 13 residues. The germline V and J ends were trimmed by 3 bases and 11 bases, with 14 bases remaining between them. Germline loops: CDR1 LGHDT, CDR2 YNNKEL (reference sequence). The CDR3 DNA reads as TGTGCCAGCAGCCAGGGCGGGCTCTCAGCCCAGCATTTT. This encodes CASSQGGLSAQHF.

This clonotype was counted many times. The chain employs TRBV29-1 and TRBJ2-1, with a possible D match to TRBD1 (5 bases). V was pared by 5 bases and J by 5 bases, with 10 bases between. Germline V CDR1 and CDR2: SQVTM, ANQGSEA. This CDR3 comprises 12 residues. CDR3 DNA: TGCAGCGTTAGTCAGGGCCACAATGAGCAGTTCTTC. It codes for CSVSQGHNEQFF.

This clonotype was seen at least ten times. The chain joins TRBV15 to TRBJ1-3; D uncertain. Germline V gives CDR1 LNHNV, CDR2 YYDKDF (reference sequence). The CDR3 spans 14 residues. V lost 1 base and J 0 bases, leaving 4 bases between the germline ends. In DNA form, the CDR3 reads TGTGCCACCAGCAGAGTAGGCTCTGGAAACACCATATATTTT. This gives the protein CATSRVGSGNTIYF.